This TCR beta chain was recorded in a study of T cell changes during pregnancy in multiple sclerosis. TCRdb keeps only in-frame clones here, not all; method: immunoSEQ multiplex PCR. The table shows around 41,000 clones, with over 80% occurring only once. The ends lost 6 bases at V and 4 bases at J; junction bases unmatched: 3. CDR3 length: 13 residues. Germline V gene lookup returns CDR1 SGHDN and CDR2 FVKESK. This specimen consisted of CD4+ T cells from peripheral blood mononuclear cells, obtained in the third trimester of pregnancy. This TCR was sampled from a female donor in good health, enrolled as a control in a pregnancy study. V gene TRBV14 combines with J gene TRBJ1-3; 7 nucleotides match TRBD1. As DNA, the CDR3 is TGTGCCAGCAGTGGGACAGCCGGAAACACCATATATTTT. Protein sequence: CASSGTAGNTIYF.